Presented here are 5 T cell receptor beta chains from one specimen sequenced in a study of monozygotic twins with inflammatory bowel disease. From its re-call of the 5' RACE reads, TCRdb lists each CDR3 protein once, without DNA. This sample's table has fewer than 450,000 distinct CDR3 sequences. Specimen: blood. The source is a human donor with ulcerative colitis or Crohn's disease, or a healthy co-twin of an affected twin (not recorded which).

The rearrangement joins TRBV6-6 to TRBJ2-2; TCRdb's assignment of TRBD1 cannot be checked, as there is no DNA. This CDR3 is 13 amino acids long. The germline V gene encodes CDR1 MNHNY and CDR2 SVGAGI (reference sequence). The CDR3 loop reads CAIQGISTGELFF.

The genes are TRBV5-1 and TRBJ1-1; checking the TCRdb D call of TRBD1 is not possible without DNA. The CDR3 is made up of 13 amino acids. CDR1 and CDR2 from the germline V gene are SGHRS and YFSETQ. CDR3 amino acids: CASSAEQGAKAFF.

The chain recombines TRBV18 with TRBJ1-1; TCRdb reports TRBD1, a call that lacks DNA to check it against. Germline V gives CDR1 KGHSH, CDR2 LQKENI. This CDR3 has 13 amino acids. The CDR3 loop reads CASSPMGGTEAFF.

J is TRBJ2-2 and V is TRBV11-2. This CDR3 spans 15 amino acids. CDR1 is SGHAT, CDR2 FQNNGV, per germline. This CDR3 reads CASSLGSTNTGELFF.

This rearrangement joins TRBV12-3 or TRBV12-4 to TRBJ1-4. This CDR3 region has 14 residues. The CDR3 loop reads CASSIGRLREKLFF.